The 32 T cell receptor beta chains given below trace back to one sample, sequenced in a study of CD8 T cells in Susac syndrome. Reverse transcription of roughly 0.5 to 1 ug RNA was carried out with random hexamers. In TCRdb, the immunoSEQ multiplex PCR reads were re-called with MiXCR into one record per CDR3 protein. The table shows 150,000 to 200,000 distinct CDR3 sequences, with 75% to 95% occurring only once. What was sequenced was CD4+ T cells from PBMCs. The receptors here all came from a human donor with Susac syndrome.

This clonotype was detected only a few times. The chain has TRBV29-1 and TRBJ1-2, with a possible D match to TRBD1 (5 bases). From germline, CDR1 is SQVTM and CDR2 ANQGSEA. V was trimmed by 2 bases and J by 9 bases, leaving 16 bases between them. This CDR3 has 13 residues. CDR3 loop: CSVEKYKPDSYTF. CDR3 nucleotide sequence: TGCAGCGTTGAAAAATACAAACCGGACAGCTACACCTTC.

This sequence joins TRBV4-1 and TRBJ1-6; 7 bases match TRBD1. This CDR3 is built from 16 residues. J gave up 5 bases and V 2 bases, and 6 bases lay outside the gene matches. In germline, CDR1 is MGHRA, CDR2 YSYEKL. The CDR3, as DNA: TGCGCCAGCAGCCAATGGACAGGCGATGATAATTCACCCCTCCACTTT. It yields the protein CASSQWTGDDNSPLHF.

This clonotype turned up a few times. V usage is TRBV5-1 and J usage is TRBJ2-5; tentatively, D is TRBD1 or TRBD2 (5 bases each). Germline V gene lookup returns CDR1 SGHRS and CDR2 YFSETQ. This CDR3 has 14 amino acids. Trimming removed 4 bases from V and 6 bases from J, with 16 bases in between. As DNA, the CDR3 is TGCGCCAGCAGCACCGACTGGGGCGGGCAGACCCAGTACTTC. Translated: CASSTDWGGQTQYF.

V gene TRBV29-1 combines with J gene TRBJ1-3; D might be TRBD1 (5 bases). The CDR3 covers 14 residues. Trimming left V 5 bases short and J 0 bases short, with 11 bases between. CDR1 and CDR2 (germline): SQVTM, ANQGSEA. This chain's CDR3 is CSVQGSSSGNTIYF. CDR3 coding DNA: TGCAGCGTTCAGGGATCTAGCTCTGGAAACACCATATATTTT.

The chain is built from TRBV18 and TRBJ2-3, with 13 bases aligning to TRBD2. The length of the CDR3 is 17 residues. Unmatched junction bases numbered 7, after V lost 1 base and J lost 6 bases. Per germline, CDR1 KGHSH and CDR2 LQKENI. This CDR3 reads CASSPQVLAGGPDTQYF. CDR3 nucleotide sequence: TGTGCCAGCTCACCACAAGTACTAGCGGGAGGGCCTGATACGCAGTATTTT.

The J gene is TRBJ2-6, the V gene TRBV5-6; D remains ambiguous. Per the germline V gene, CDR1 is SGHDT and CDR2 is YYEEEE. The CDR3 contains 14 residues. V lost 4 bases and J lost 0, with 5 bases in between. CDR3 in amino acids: CASSHYSGANVLTF. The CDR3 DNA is TGTGCCAGCAGCCATTACTCTGGGGCCAACGTCCTGACTTTC.

CDR3 coding DNA: TGCAGTGCTAGAGATCAGGGGCTAGCGGGTGTATATGAGCAGTTCTTC. It translates to CSARDQGLAGVYEQFF. The chain joins TRBV20-1 to TRBJ2-1; the match to TRBD2 covers 8 bases. The CDR3 consists of 16 residues. Germline V gene data show CDR1 as DFQATT and CDR2 as SNEGSKA (reference sequence). Trimming took 0 bases from V and 8 from J; bases not matched to a gene: 12.

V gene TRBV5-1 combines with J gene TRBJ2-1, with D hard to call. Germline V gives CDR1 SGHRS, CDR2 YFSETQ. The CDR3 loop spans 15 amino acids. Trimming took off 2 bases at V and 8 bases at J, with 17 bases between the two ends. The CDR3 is CASSLGPPPEHEQFF. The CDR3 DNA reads TGCGCCAGCAGCTTAGGACCACCCCCGGAACATGAGCAGTTCTTC. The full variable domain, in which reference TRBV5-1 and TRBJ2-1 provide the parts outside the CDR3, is KAGVTQTPRYLIKTRGQQVTLSCSPISGHRSVSWYQQTPGQGLQFLFEYFSETQRNKGNFPGRFSGRQFSNSRSEMNVSTLELGDSALYLCASSLGPPPEHEQFFGPGTRLTVL.

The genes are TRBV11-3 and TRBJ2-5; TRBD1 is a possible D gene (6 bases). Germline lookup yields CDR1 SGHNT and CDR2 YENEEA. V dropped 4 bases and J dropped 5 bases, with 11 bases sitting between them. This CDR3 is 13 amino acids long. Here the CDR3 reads CASSWETGETQYF. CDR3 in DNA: TGTGCCAGCAGCTGGGAAACAGGGGAGACCCAGTACTTC.

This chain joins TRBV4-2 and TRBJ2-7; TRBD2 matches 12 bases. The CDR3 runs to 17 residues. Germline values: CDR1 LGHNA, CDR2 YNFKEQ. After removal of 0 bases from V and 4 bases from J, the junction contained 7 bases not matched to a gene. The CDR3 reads CASSQEGTSGRRYEQYF. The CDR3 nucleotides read TGTGCCAGCAGCCAAGAGGGCACTAGCGGGAGGAGGTACGAGCAGTACTTC.

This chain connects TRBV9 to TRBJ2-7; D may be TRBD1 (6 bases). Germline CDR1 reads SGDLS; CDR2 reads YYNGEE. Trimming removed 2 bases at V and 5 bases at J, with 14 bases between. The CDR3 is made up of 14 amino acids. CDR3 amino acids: CASSVGGRGNEQYF. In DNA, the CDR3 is TGTGCCAGCAGCGTCGGTGGCAGGGGCAACGAGCAGTACTTC.

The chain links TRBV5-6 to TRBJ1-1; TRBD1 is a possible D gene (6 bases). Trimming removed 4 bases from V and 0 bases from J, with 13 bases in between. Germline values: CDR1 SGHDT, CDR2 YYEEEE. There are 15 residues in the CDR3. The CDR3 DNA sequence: TGTGCCAGCAGCCGCCGGGGGGCTATGAACACTGAAGCTTTCTTT. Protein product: CASSRRGAMNTEAFF.

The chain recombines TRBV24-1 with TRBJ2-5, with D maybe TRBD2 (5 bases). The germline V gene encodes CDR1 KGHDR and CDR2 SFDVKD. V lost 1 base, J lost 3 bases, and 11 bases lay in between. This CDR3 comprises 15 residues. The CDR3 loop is CATSDFGRAEETQYF. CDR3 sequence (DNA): TGTGCCACCAGTGATTTTGGGCGGGCGGAAGAGACCCAGTACTTC.

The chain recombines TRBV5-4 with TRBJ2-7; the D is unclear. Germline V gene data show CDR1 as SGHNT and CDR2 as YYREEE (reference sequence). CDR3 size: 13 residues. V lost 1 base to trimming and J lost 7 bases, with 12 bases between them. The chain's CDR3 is CASSLQGSGEQYF. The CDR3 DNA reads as TGTGCCAGCAGCTTGCAAGGGTCCGGGGAGCAGTACTTC.

CDR3 coding DNA: TGTGCCAGCAGACGCTCCGGGACAGGGGGAGTAATTTATGGCTACACCTTC. Its protein product is CASRRSGTGGVIYGYTF. This chain connects TRBV3-1 to TRBJ1-2, with 11 bases identical to TRBD1. Per the germline V gene, CDR1 is LGHDT and CDR2 is YNNKEL (reference sequence). V trimming: 6 bases; J trimming: 5 bases; junction bases outside the gene matches: 14. CDR3 size: 17 residues.

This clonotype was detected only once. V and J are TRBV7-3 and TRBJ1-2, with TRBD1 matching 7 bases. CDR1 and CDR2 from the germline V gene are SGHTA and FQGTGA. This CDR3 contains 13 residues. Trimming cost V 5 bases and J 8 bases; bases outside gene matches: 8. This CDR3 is CASSMEGAWGYTF. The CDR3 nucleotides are TGTGCCAGCAGCATGGAGGGGGCATGGGGCTACACCTTC.

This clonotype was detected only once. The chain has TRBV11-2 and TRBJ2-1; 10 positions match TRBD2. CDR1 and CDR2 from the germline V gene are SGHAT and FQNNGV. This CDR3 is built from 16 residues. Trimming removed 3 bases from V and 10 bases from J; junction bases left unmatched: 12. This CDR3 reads CASSFEKERGGWEQFF. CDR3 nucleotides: TGTGCCAGCAGCTTTGAAAAGGAGCGGGGGGGCTGGGAGCAGTTCTTC.

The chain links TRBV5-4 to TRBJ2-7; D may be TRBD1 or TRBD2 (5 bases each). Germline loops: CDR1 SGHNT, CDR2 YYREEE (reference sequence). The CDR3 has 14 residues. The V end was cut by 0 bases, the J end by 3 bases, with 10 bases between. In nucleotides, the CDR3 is TGTGCCAGCAGCTTGGAAGGGACGGGCTACGAGCAGTACTTC. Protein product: CASSLEGTGYEQYF.

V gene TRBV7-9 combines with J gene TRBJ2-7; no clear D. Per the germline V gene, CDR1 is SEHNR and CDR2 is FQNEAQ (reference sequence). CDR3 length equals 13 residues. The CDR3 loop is CARATLSSYEQYF. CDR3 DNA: TGTGCTAGGGCTACCCTGAGCTCCTACGAGCAGTACTTC.

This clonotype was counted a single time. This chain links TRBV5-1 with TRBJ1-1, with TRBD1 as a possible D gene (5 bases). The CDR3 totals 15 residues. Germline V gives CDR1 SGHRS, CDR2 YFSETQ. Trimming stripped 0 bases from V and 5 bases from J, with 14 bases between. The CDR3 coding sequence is TGCGCCAGCAGCTTGGGGCCCGGGGGGGGAACTGAAGCTTTCTTT. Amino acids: CASSLGPGGGTEAFF.

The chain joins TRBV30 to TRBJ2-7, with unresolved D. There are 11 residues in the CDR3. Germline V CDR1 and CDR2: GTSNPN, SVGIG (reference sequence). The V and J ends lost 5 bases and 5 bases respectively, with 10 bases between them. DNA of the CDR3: TGTGCCTGGGGACGGCACGACGAGCAGTACTTC. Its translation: CAWGRHDEQYF. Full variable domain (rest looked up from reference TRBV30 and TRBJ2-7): SQTIHQWPATLVQPVGSPLSLECTVEGTSNPNLYWYRQAAGRGLQLLFYSVGIGQISSEVPQNLSASRPQDRQFILSSKKLLLSDSGFYLCAWGRHDEQYFGPGTRLTVT.

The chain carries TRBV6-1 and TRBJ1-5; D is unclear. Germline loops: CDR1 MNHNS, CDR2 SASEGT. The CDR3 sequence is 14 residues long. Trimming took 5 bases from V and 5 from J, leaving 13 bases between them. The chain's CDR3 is CASSRPGSHQPQHF. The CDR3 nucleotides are TGTGCCAGCAGTCGGCCGGGGTCGCATCAGCCCCAGCATTTT.

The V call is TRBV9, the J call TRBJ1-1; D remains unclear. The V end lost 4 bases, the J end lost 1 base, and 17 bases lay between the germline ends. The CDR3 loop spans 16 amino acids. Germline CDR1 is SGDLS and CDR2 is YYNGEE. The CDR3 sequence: CASSRTAAHPNTEAFF. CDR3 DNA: TGTGCCAGCAGCCGAACTGCTGCTCACCCGAACACTGAAGCTTTCTTT.

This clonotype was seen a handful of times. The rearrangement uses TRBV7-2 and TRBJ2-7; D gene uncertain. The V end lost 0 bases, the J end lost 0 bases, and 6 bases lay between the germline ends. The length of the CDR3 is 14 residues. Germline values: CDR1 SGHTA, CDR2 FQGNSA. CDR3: CASSLALSSYEQYF. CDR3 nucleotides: TGTGCCAGCAGCTTAGCGCTCAGCTCCTACGAGCAGTACTTC.

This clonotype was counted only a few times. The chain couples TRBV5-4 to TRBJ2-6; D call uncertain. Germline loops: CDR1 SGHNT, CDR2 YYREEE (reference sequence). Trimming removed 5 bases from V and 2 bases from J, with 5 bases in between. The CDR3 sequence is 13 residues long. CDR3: CASRGTGANVLTF. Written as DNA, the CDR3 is TGTGCCAGCAGGGGGACTGGGGCCAACGTCCTGACTTTC.

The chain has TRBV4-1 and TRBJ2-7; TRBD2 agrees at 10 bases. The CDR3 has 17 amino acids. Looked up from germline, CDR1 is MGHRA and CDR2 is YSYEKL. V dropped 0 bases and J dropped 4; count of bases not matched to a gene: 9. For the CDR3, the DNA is TGCGCCAGCAGCCAAGATCTTCTAGCGGGAGAATTGTACGAGCAGTACTTC. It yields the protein CASSQDLLAGELYEQYF.

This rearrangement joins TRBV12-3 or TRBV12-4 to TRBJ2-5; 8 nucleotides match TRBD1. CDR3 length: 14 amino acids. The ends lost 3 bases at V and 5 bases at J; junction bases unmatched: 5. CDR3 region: CASSFSGDRETQYF. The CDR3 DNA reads TGTGCCAGCAGTTTCTCGGGGGACAGGGAGACCCAGTACTTC.

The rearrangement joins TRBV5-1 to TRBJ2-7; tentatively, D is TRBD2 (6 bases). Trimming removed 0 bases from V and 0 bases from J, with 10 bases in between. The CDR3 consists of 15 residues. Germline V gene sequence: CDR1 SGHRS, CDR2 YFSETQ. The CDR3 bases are TGCGCCAGCAGCTTGGCCCCGACTAGCTCCTACGAGCAGTACTTC. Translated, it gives CASSLAPTSSYEQYF.

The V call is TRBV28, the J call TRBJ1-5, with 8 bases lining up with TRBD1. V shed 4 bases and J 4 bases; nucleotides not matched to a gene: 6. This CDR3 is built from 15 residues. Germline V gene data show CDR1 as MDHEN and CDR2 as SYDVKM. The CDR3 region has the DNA TGTGCCAGCAGTTGGACAGGGTTAGGGAATCAGCCCCAGCATTTT. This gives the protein CASSWTGLGNQPQHF. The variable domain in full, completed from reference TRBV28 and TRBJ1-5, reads DVKVTQSSRYLVKRTGEKVFLECVQDMDHENMFWYRQDPGLGLRLIYFSYDVKMKEKGDIPEGYSVSREKKERFSLILESASTNQTSMYLCASSWTGLGNQPQHFGDGTRLSIL.

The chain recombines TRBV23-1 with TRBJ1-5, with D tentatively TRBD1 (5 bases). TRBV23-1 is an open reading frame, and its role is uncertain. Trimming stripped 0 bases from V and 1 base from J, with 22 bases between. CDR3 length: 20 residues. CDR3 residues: CASSQSRIGHEALSNQPQHF. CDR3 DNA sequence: TGCGCCAGCAGTCAATCCCGTATTGGACACGAGGCTTTGAGCAATCAGCCCCAGCATTTT.

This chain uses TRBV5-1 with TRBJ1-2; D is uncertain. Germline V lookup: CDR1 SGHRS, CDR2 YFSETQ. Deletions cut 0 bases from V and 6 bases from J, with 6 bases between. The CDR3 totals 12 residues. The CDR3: CASSLDTNGYTF. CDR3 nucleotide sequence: TGCGCCAGCAGCTTGGATACCAATGGCTACACCTTC.

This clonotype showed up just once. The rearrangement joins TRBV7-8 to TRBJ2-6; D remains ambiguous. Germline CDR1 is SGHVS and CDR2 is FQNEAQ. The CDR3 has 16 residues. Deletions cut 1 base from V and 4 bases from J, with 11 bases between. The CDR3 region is CASSLGRLPGANVLTF. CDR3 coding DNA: TGTGCCAGCAGCTTAGGGCGCCTTCCCGGGGCCAACGTCCTGACTTTC.